The rows below give T cell receptor beta chains drawn from one sample of a study of OX40 agonist ivuxolimab in advanced cancers. Profiled with immunoSEQ multiplex PCR; TCRdb holds only in-frame clones, not every one. The sample lists approximately 23,000 clones; roughly 90% were seen once. The material sequenced was CD4+ or CD8+ T cells sorted from blood, taken in a trial of the OX40 agonist ivuxolimab. These receptors all come from an adult with an advanced solid tumor such as melanoma, head and neck, liver or kidney cancer. CDR3s include the opening cysteine and the closing phenylalanine or tryptophan. Fields, in order: CDR3 length, clone size, D gene, J gene, V gene, CDR3 DNA, CDR3 protein. The D gene is left open where the match is weak. Only some rows state a clone size, as once, few, many or a class for expanded clones.

cdr3_length: 15
clone_size: NA
d_call: NA
j_call: TRBJ1-4
v_call: TRBV9
cdr3_nt: TGTGCCAGCAGCGTAGATATGGGGGCTTCTGAAAAACTGTTTTTT
cdr3_aa: CASSVDMGASEKLFF

cdr3_length: 14
clone_size: NA
d_call: NA
j_call: TRBJ2-1
v_call: TRBV5-1
cdr3_nt: TGCGCCAGCAGCTTGGGACCCGGAGACAATGAGCAGTTCTTC
cdr3_aa: CASSLGPGDNEQFF

cdr3_length: 14
clone_size: NA
d_call: NA
j_call: TRBJ2-5
v_call: TRBV11-2
cdr3_nt: TGTGCCAGCAGCTTAGAGTGGGGGCAAGAGACCCAGTACTTC
cdr3_aa: CASSLEWGQETQYF

cdr3_length: 12
clone_size: NA
d_call: TRBD2
j_call: TRBJ2-7
v_call: TRBV29-1
cdr3_nt: TGCAGCGTTGAACTAGCGGATTACGAGCAGTACTTC
cdr3_aa: CSVELADYEQYF

cdr3_length: 13
clone_size: NA
d_call: NA
j_call: TRBJ1-1
v_call: TRBV29-1
cdr3_nt: TGCAGCGTTTTTTTGACAGGTCACACTGAAGCTTTCTTT
cdr3_aa: CSVFLTGHTEAFF

cdr3_length: 15
clone_size: NA
d_call: NA
j_call: TRBJ2-2
v_call: TRBV4-3
cdr3_nt: TGCGCCAGCAGCCCTAACAGTTTGTACACCGGGGAGCTGTTTTTT
cdr3_aa: CASSPNSLYTGELFF

cdr3_length: 9
clone_size: NA
d_call: NA
j_call: TRBJ2-1
v_call: TRBV2
cdr3_nt: TGTGCCAGCGGGACTGGGACGGTCTTC
cdr3_aa: CASGTGTVF

cdr3_length: 13
clone_size: NA
d_call: TRBD2
j_call: TRBJ2-1
v_call: TRBV7-3
cdr3_nt: TGTGCCGGCAGCTTTGTAGCGGGGAATGAGCAGTTCTTC
cdr3_aa: CAGSFVAGNEQFF

cdr3_length: 15
clone_size: NA
d_call: NA
j_call: TRBJ1-2
v_call: TRBV9
cdr3_nt: TGTGCCAGCAGCCCAACAGGACACGATAACTATGGCTACACCTTC
cdr3_aa: CASSPTGHDNYGYTF

cdr3_length: 14
clone_size: NA
d_call: NA
j_call: TRBJ1-4
v_call: TRBV6-4
cdr3_nt: TGTGCCAGCAGTGACACAGCAGGGGATGAAAAACTGTTTTTT
cdr3_aa: CASSDTAGDEKLFF

cdr3_length: 12
clone_size: NA
d_call: NA
j_call: TRBJ1-1
v_call: TRBV23-1
cdr3_nt: TGCGCCAGCAGTCAATCCGGTTACAACGGTTTCTTT
cdr3_aa: CASSQSGYNGFF

cdr3_length: 14
clone_size: NA
d_call: TRBD1
j_call: TRBJ2-4
v_call: TRBV15
cdr3_nt: TGTGCCACCAGCGATACGGGACAGGGAAACATTCAGTACTTC
cdr3_aa: CATSDTGQGNIQYF

cdr3_length: 16
clone_size: NA
d_call: TRBD2
j_call: TRBJ2-2
v_call: TRBV7-9
cdr3_nt: TGTGCCAGCAGCGGCCCTAGCGGACTAAACACCGGGGAGCTGTTTTTT
cdr3_aa: CASSGPSGLNTGELFF

cdr3_length: 14
clone_size: NA
d_call: NA
j_call: TRBJ1-2
v_call: TRBV5-4
cdr3_nt: TGTGCCAGCAGCTTGATTGACGGAAACTATGGCTACACCTTC
cdr3_aa: CASSLIDGNYGYTF

cdr3_length: 16
clone_size: NA
d_call: NA
j_call: TRBJ2-7
v_call: TRBV28
cdr3_nt: TGTGCCAGCAGTAGGACACCTGTCAGCGGCAGCCACGAGCAGTACTTC
cdr3_aa: CASSRTPVSGSHEQYF

cdr3_length: 14
clone_size: NA
d_call: TRBD2
j_call: TRBJ2-1
v_call: TRBV27
cdr3_nt: TGTGCCAGCAGTAGAAGTTGGGAGGGAGATGAGCAGTTCTTC
cdr3_aa: CASSRSWEGDEQFF

cdr3_length: 14
clone_size: NA
d_call: NA
j_call: TRBJ2-7
v_call: TRBV7-9
cdr3_nt: TGTGCCAGCAGCGTTGGTAGCGGTATTTACGAGCAGTACTTC
cdr3_aa: CASSVGSGIYEQYF

cdr3_length: 15
clone_size: once
d_call: NA
j_call: TRBJ2-5
v_call: TRBV28
cdr3_nt: TGTGCCAGCACATTACAGGGGGGGTACCAAGAGACCCAGTACTTC
cdr3_aa: CASTLQGGYQETQYF

cdr3_length: 13
clone_size: NA
d_call: NA
j_call: TRBJ1-2
v_call: TRBV7-2
cdr3_nt: TGTGCCAGCAGCTTAGGGACGTTATATGGCTACACCTTC
cdr3_aa: CASSLGTLYGYTF

cdr3_length: 16
clone_size: NA
d_call: TRBD2
j_call: TRBJ2-1
v_call: TRBV15
cdr3_nt: TGTGCCACCAGCAGGGAACCGGGACTAGCGACGAATGAGCAGTTCTTC
cdr3_aa: CATSREPGLATNEQFF

cdr3_length: 14
clone_size: NA
d_call: NA
j_call: TRBJ1-5
v_call: TRBV27
cdr3_nt: TGTGCCAGCAGTTTAAAAGGGCTTGGTCAGCCCCAGCATTTT
cdr3_aa: CASSLKGLGQPQHF

cdr3_length: 15
clone_size: NA
d_call: NA
j_call: TRBJ1-2
v_call: TRBV10-2
cdr3_nt: TGCGCCAGCAGTGAGTCGTTGGCCAGGAAATATGGCTACACCTTC
cdr3_aa: CASSESLARKYGYTF

cdr3_length: 16
clone_size: NA
d_call: TRBD2
j_call: TRBJ2-7
v_call: TRBV7-9
cdr3_nt: TGTGCCAGCAGCCCAGTGGGACTAGCGGGAGTCTACGAGCAGTACTTC
cdr3_aa: CASSPVGLAGVYEQYF

cdr3_length: 13
clone_size: NA
d_call: NA
j_call: TRBJ1-1
v_call: TRBV7-8
cdr3_nt: TGTGCCAGCAGCCCGACAGAGATCCCTGAAGCTTTCTTT
cdr3_aa: CASSPTEIPEAFF

cdr3_length: 14
clone_size: NA
d_call: TRBD2
j_call: TRBJ2-1
v_call: TRBV14
cdr3_nt: TGTGCCAGCAGCCCAGGGAGGGCCTACAATGAGCAGTTCTTC
cdr3_aa: CASSPGRAYNEQFF

cdr3_length: 14
clone_size: NA
d_call: TRBD1
j_call: TRBJ2-1
v_call: TRBV5-1
cdr3_nt: TGCGCCAGCAGCCCCTTGAGCAGGGGGTTTGAGCAGTTCTTC
cdr3_aa: CASSPLSRGFEQFF

cdr3_length: 16
clone_size: NA
d_call: TRBD2
j_call: TRBJ2-1
v_call: TRBV5-1
cdr3_nt: TGCGCCAGCAGCTTAGGGACTAGGCTAATCTACAATGAGCAGTTCTTC
cdr3_aa: CASSLGTRLIYNEQFF

cdr3_length: 11
clone_size: NA
d_call: TRBD1
j_call: TRBJ2-1
v_call: TRBV20-1
cdr3_nt: TGCAGTGCCTTAGGGGGCGCTGAGCAGTTCTTC
cdr3_aa: CSALGGAEQFF

cdr3_length: 13
clone_size: NA
d_call: NA
j_call: TRBJ2-5
v_call: TRBV7-9
cdr3_nt: TGTGCCAGCAGCGCAGCGTCCCAAGAGACCCAGTACTTC
cdr3_aa: CASSAASQETQYF

cdr3_length: 13
clone_size: NA
d_call: NA
j_call: TRBJ2-1
v_call: TRBV29-1
cdr3_nt: TGCAGCGTTGAGGAACAGGGTGGGAATGAGCAGTTCTTC
cdr3_aa: CSVEEQGGNEQFF

cdr3_length: 14
clone_size: few
d_call: NA
j_call: TRBJ1-1
v_call: TRBV27
cdr3_nt: TGTGCCAGCAGTTTATCCGCCAGCAACACTGAAGCTTTCTTT
cdr3_aa: CASSLSASNTEAFF

cdr3_length: 13
clone_size: once
d_call: NA
j_call: TRBJ2-4
v_call: TRBV13
cdr3_nt: TGTGCCAGCAGCGCCCGCGACAAAAACATTCAGTACTTC
cdr3_aa: CASSARDKNIQYF

cdr3_length: 14
clone_size: NA
d_call: NA
j_call: TRBJ1-4
v_call: TRBV4-1
cdr3_nt: TGCGCCAGCAGCCAAGGGGTAGGGGACGAAAAACTGTTTTTT
cdr3_aa: CASSQGVGDEKLFF